A selection of T cell receptor beta chains follows, all from one sample in a study of breast tumors, draining lymph nodes, adjacent tissues. Each CDR3 protein is one row after TCRdb ran MiXCR on the multiplex PCR reads. The sample yields some 22,000 distinct CDR3 sequences, about 38% seen once. Sequenced material: breast tumor tissue. The receptors here all came from a female donor with breast cancer. Some clones in this sample may be carry-over from other donors' samples. Both conserved end residues are part of each CDR3. Fields, in order: clone size, V gene, D gene, J gene, CDR3 protein, CDR3 DNA. The D gene is left open where the match is weak. Some rows have no size entry. The others give once, few or many, or a class for an expanded clone.

NA	TRBV6-1	NA	TRBJ2-7	CASSHRPVPDEQYF	TGTGCCAGCAGTCACAGGCCGGTACCTGACGAGCAGTACTTC
medium-sized	TRBV11-2	TRBD1	TRBJ2-5	CASSSGQEIGTQYF	TGTGCCAGCAGCTCGGGACAGGAGATAGGGACCCAGTACTTC
NA	TRBV7-2	TRBD2	TRBJ2-3	CASSSRLAGDPDTQCF	TGTGCCAGCAGCTCACGACTAGCGGGAGACCCAGATACGCAGTGTTTT
NA	TRBV6-1	NA	TRBJ2-2	CASRGQVYTGELFF	TGTGCCAGCAGGGGGCAGGTGTACACCGGGGAGCTGTTTTTT
medium-sized	TRBV24-1	TRBD2	TRBJ2-3	CATSERTSGRTLDTQYF	TGTGCCACCAGTGAACGTACTAGCGGGCGTACCCTAGATACGCAGTATTTT
many	TRBV15	NA	TRBJ2-5	CATSVVRRGGETQYF	TGTGCCACCAGCGTCGTCAGGAGGGGCGGGGAGACCCAGTACTTC
many	TRBV7-9	NA	TRBJ2-3	CASRFTDTQYF	TGTGCCAGCCGATTCACAGATACGCAGTATTTT
many	TRBV6-4	NA	TRBJ2-3	CASSAGRDHTDTQYF	TGTGCCAGCAGTGCCGGCCGGGACCACACAGATACGCAGTATTTT
many	TRBV2	NA	TRBJ2-7	CASSDPGGGIYEQYF	TGTGCCAGCAGCGACCCGGGAGGGGGCATTTACGAGCAGTACTTC
many	TRBV7-9	NA	TRBJ1-2	CASSLAAGNGYTF	TGTGCCAGCAGCTTAGCGGCAGGGAATGGCTACACCTTC
many	TRBV6-1	NA	TRBJ2-7	CASSEYGYEQYF	TGTGCCAGCAGTGAATATGGCTACGAGCAGTACTTC
many	TRBV29-1	TRBD1	TRBJ1-2	CSVGRWDRGGGGYTF	TGCAGCGTCGGGAGATGGGACAGGGGCGGTGGTGGCTACACCTTC
many	TRBV7-2	NA	TRBJ1-3	CASSLRLEGRPGNTIYF	TGTGCCAGCAGCTTAAGGTTAGAGGGACGGCCCGGAAACACCATATATTTT
few	TRBV24-1	TRBD1	TRBJ2-6	CATSDRDSIRCRANVLTF	TGTGCCACCAGTGATAGGGACAGCATCCGCTGCCGGGCCAACGTCCTGACTTTC
many	TRBV12-3/TRBV12-4	NA	TRBJ2-5	CASSLRASWGQYF	TGTGCCAGCAGTTTACGGGCTAGTTGGGGCCAGTACTTC
few	TRBV12-3/TRBV12-4	NA	TRBJ1-5	CASSFSNQPQHF	TGTGCCAGCAGTTTCTCCAATCAGCCCCAGCATTTT
NA	TRBV10-3	TRBD2	TRBJ2-3	CAISEGGLAGVADTQYF	TGTGCCATCAGTGAGGGAGGGCTAGCGGGAGTCGCAGATACGCAGTATTTT
many	TRBV20-1	TRBD2	TRBJ2-1	CSARPGLAGPEQFF	TGCAGTGCCAGGCCAGGACTAGCAGGCCCAGAGCAGTTCTTC
NA	TRBV5-6	NA	TRBJ1-2	CASSLAEGINYGYTF	TGTGCCAGCAGCTTGGCGGAAGGGATCAACTATGGCTACACTTTC
medium-sized	TRBV5-1	NA	TRBJ2-6	CASKDAGANVLTF	TGCGCCAGCAAGGATGCTGGGGCCAACGTCCTGACTTTC
many	TRBV2	NA	TRBJ1-5	CASTLGNQPQHF	TGTGCCAGCACTCTGGGGAACCAGCCCCAGCATTTT
many	TRBV5-6	NA	TRBJ2-2	CASKSVNTGELFF	TGTGCCAGCAAATCGGTGAACACCGGGGAGCTGTTTTTT
many	TRBV20-1	TRBD2	TRBJ2-7	CSASGGLSGGFSYEQYF	TGCAGTGCTAGCGGGGGTCTTAGCGGGGGCTTCTCCTACGAGCAGTACTTC
many	TRBV7-3	TRBD1	TRBJ2-7	CASSLTAMTGNTHYEQYF	TGTGCCAGCAGCCTAACCGCTATGACAGGGAACACTCACTACGAGCAGTACTTC